This T cell receptor (beta chain) is from a study of T cells after yellow fever vaccination (dated by TCRdb to between 2018 and 2020). About the full investigation: The SMART-Seq v4 Ultra Low Input RNA kit was used to prepare libraries from fractions with low cell numbers. Blood was collected at multiple timepoints before and after primary and secondary immunization, and bulk PBMC replicates and cell subsets were isolated. To follow T-cell clones before and after both primary and booster YFV17D yellow fever vaccination, bulk TCR alpha and beta repertoires underwent longitudinal sequencing. Two healthy male donors made up the cohort, one aged 18 to 29 years and the other aged 30 to 40 years.

The intended sense of this specimen's treatment or condition label: live attenuated yellow fever vaccine strain. At each blood-draw timepoint, two biological replicates of bulk PBMCs were collected. PBMCs were isolated from peripheral blood using a standard Ficoll-Paque protocol. TriZol was used to extract RNA from bulk PBMCs, from CD4 and CD8 fractions, and from dextramer-positive and dextramer-negative fractions. The listed sequencing device is Illumina NovaSeq 6000. TCR cDNA was synthesized by 5'RACE template switching, which introduced a universal primer site and unique molecular identifiers. Priming of cDNA synthesis was performed from both the TCR alpha and TCR beta constant segments. Two PCR steps were used to amplify libraries, with sample barcodes and sequencing adapters being added in the second step. Libraries were sequenced on Illumina HiSeq 2500 (2x100 bp) or NovaSeq (2x150 bp). As for the original processing: Demultiplexing of reads and collapsing into UMI consensus sequences were performed with MIGEC, and V(D)J alignment was carried out with MiXCR. Clonotypes responding to the vaccine were identified with edgeR on replicate PBMC samples, with the criteria of FDR below 0.01 and a log2 fold change above 5 up to day 15. Each bulk clonotype received a CD4 or CD8 identity based on whether the sequenced CD4 or CD8 repertoire contained that clonotype at higher abundance. TCRdb redid the processing of the public reads, applying fastp at Q25 and MiXCR, and retained in-frame beta chains. Records with the same CDR3 protein are collapsed into one entry carrying the most frequent genes and DNA. For this entry, the V and J calls and clone size follow TCRdb and not the study's own pipeline. The sample yields some 390,000 distinct CDR3 sequences; 18% were counted once. The ten biggest clones cover over 15% of the sample.

The research as a whole found: After the booster, most of the clones that had expanded following primary vaccination were detected again (around 95% of CD4 and around 90% of CD8), which suggests that memory was broadly maintained. Computational filtering was needed because FACS-sorted repertoires could contain abundant contaminating clonotypes from the bulk population. The study included only a couple of donors, which limits how far the findings can be generalized. Compared with the primary T-cell response, the secondary T-cell response was weaker but faster, peaking on day 5 rather than day 15. A small share of clonotypes occurred in both CD4 and CD8 compartments, likely arising from convergent recombination.

A word on this clonotype: The antigen it binds to is not known. No clone much larger than this one lies a single base away; base qualities are absent.

As encoded in the germline V gene (reference sequence), CDR1 is MNHNY while CDR2 is SVGAGI. The cysteine opens and the phenylalanine closes a CDR3 of 14 amino acids. Kept here is only the CDR3 DNA, which spans 42 bases and is read in frame from base 1. V is trimmed back by 4 bases and J by 5 bases, and the junction contains 5 bases that no gene match accounts for. The TCR was taken from a young man who received the YFV17D yellow fever vaccine. The starting material was PBMCs, obtained before the yellow fever booster vaccination. The V gene is TRBV6-6 and the J gene is TRBJ2-5; TRBD1 fits 9 bases in the junction. Here the CDR3 is given as CASSWFGQGETQYF. The nucleotide sequence reads TGTGCCAGCAGTTGGTTCGGACAGGGGGAGACCCAGTACTTC.